The TCR beta chain under discussion was sequenced for a study of blood T cell repertoires in COVID-19. Repertoires were generated with immunoSEQ multiplex PCR, while TCRdb's copy carries only in-frame clones and drops some. The sample yields some 69,000 clones, around 80% seen once. CDR1 is SGHAT and CDR2 is FQNNGV in the germline V gene. The V and J ends lost 6 bases and 4 bases, in that order; junction bases with no gene match: 5. The CDR3 has 14 amino acids. This TCR was sampled from a man at least 80 years old with active or convalescent COVID-19. Sequenced sample: peripheral blood. The chain recombines TRBV11-2 with TRBJ1-1, with 10 bases lining up with TRBD1. In DNA, the CDR3 is TGTGCCAGCAGGGGAAGGACAGGGGGCACTGAAGCTTTCTTT. Translating it yields CASRGRTGGTEAFF.